The source of this TCR beta chain is a study of cytomegalovirus exposure and HLA in healthy donors. CDR1 and CDR2 from the germline V gene are GTSNPN and SVGIG (reference sequence). CDR3 length equals 11 residues. V was trimmed by 2 bases and J by 5 bases, leaving 4 bases between them. To note about this clone: What it recognizes is unknown.

Overall study results and limits: A previous analysis found most TCR beta V segments productive roughly 87% or roughly 30% of the time. Later analysis identified over 15,000 TCR beta sequences associated with HLA alleles, using a false discovery rate threshold of 0.05. Most TCR sequences were uncommon, yet certain public TCRs appeared in many donors.

This PCR relied on a set of 60 Vbeta primers and 13 Jbeta primers. TCRdb's table, derived via immunoSEQ multiplex PCR, lists solely in-frame clones and lacks some. The table lists roughly 100,000 clones, about four fifths of them singletons, with 4.5% to 5.5% in the top ten. The source of this sequence is a man aged 35 to 55 in good health and CMV-seropositive. The rearrangement uses TRBV30 and TRBJ2-1; D unclear. The sequenced material came from PBMCs. The CDR3 coding sequence is TGTGCCTGGAGTACTAACAATGAGCAGTTCTTC. This encodes CAWSTNNEQFF.